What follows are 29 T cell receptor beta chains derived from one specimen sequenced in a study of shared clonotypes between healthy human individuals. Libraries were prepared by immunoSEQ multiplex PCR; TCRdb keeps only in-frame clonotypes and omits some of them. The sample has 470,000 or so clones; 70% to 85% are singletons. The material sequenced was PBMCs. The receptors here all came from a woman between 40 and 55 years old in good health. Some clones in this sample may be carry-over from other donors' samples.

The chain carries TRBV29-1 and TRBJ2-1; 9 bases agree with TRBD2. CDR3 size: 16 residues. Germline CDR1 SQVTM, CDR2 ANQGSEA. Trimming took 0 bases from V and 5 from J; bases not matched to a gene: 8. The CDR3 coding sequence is TGCAGCGTTGAAGATCGGCGCGGGGGGGTAGACAATGAGCAGTTCTTC. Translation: CSVEDRRGGVDNEQFF.

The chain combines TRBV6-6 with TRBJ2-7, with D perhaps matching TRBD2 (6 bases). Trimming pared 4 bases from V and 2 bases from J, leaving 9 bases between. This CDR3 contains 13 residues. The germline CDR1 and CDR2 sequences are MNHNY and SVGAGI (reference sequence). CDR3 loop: CASSFGGAYEQYF. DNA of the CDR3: TGTGCCAGCAGTTTCGGGGGTGCCTACGAGCAGTACTTC.

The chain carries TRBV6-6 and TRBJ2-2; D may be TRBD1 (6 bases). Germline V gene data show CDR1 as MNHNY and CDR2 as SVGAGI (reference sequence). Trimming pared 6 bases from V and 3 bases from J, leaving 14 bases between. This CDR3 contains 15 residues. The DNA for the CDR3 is TGTGCCAGCAGCCAGGGGCTAGCTGACACCGGGGAGCTGTTTTTT. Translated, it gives CASSQGLADTGELFF.

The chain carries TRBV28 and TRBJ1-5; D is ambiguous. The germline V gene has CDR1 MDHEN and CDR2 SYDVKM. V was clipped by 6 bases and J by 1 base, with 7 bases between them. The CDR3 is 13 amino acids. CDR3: CASRDGSNQPQHF. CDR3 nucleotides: TGTGCCAGCAGGGATGGCAGCAATCAGCCCCAGCATTTT.

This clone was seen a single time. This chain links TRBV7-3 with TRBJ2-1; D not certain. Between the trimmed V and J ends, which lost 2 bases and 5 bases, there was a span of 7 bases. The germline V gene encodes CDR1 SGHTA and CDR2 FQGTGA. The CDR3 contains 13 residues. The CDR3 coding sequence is TGTGCCAGCAGCTTAGCGGAAAACAATGAGCAGTTCTTC. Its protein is CASSLAENNEQFF.

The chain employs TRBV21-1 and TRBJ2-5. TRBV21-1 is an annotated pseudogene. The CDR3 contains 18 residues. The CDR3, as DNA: TGTGCCAGCAGCAAACGCCACCCGCCGGGACGGATCCAAGAGACCCAGTACTTC. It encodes CASSKRHPPGRIQETQYF.

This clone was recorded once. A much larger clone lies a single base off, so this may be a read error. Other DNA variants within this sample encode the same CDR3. DNA for the CDR3: TGTGCCAGCAGTTTTAGCACAGATACGCAGTATTTT. Amino acids: CASSFSTDTQYF. The rearrangement uses TRBV5-4 and TRBJ2-3, with unresolved D. Trimming took 5 bases from V and 0 from J, leaving 4 bases between them. The CDR3 runs 12 residues. The germline gives CDR1 SGHNT, CDR2 YYREEE (reference sequence).

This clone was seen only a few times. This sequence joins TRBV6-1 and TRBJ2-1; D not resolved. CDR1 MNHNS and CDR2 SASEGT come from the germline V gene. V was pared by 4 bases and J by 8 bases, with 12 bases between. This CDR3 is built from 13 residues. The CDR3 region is CASSGSFGHEQFF. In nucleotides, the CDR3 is TGTGCCAGCAGTGGCAGTTTTGGTCATGAGCAGTTCTTC.

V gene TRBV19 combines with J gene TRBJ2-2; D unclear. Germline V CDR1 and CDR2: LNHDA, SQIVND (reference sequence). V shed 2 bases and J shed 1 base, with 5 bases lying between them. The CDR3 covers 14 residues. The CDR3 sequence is CASSINKNTGELFF. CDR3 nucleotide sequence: TGTGCCAGTAGTATAAACAAGAACACCGGGGAGCTGTTTTTT.

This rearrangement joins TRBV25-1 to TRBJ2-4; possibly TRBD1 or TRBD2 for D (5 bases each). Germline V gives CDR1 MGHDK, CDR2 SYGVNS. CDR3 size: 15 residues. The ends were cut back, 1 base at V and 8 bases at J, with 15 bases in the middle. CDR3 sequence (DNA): TGTGCCAGCAGTGAATTCGGGGCAGGGCGGGACATTCAGTACTTC. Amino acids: CASSEFGAGRDIQYF.

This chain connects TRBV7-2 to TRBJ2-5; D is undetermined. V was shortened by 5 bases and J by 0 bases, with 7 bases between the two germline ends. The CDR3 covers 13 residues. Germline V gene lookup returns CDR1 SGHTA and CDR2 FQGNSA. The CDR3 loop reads CASSKTYQETQYF. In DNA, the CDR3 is TGTGCCAGCAGCAAAACGTACCAAGAGACCCAGTACTTC.

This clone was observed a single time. CDR3 in amino acids: CASSLVSTGPTGELFF. CDR3 sequence (DNA): TGCGCCAGCAGCTTGGTGTCCACAGGGCCCACCGGGGAGCTGTTTTTT. The chain employs TRBV5-1 and TRBJ2-2; a weak D match, TRBD1 (6 bases). Trimming removed 0 bases at V and 4 bases at J, with 13 bases between. The CDR3 runs to 16 residues. CDR1 and CDR2 from the germline V gene are SGHRS and YFSETQ.

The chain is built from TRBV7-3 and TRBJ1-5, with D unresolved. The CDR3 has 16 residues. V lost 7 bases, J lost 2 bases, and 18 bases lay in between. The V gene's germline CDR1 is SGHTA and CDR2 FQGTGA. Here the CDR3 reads CASIYSAVDGNQPQHF. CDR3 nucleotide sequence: TGTGCCAGCATCTACTCGGCAGTCGATGGCAATCAGCCCCAGCATTTT. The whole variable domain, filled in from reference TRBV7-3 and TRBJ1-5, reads GAGVSQTPSNKVTEKGKYVELRCDPISGHTALYWYRQSLGQGPEFLIYFQGTGAADDSGLPNDRFFAVRPEGSVSTLKIQRTERGDSAVYLCASIYSAVDGNQPQHFGDGTRLSIL.

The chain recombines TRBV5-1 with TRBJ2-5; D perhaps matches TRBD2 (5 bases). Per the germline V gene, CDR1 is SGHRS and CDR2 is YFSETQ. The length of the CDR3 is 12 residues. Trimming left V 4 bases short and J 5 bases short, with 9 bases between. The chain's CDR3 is CASSRRGETQYF. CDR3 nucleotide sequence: TGCGCCAGCAGCCGCCGAGGGGAGACCCAGTACTTC.

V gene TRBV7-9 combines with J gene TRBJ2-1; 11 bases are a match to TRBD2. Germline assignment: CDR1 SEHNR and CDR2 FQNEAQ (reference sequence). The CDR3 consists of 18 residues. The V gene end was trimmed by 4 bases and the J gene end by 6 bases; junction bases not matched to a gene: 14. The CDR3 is CASSSPMRGTSGLNEQFF. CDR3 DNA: TGTGCCAGCAGCTCGCCAATGAGAGGGACTAGCGGCCTCAATGAGCAGTTCTTC. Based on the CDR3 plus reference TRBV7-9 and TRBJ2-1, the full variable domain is DTGVSQNPRHKITKRGQNVTFRCDPISEHNRLYWYRQTLGQGPEFLTYFQNEAQLEKSRLLSDRFSAERPKGSFSTLEIQRTEQGDSAMYLCASSSPMRGTSGLNEQFFGPGTRLTVL.

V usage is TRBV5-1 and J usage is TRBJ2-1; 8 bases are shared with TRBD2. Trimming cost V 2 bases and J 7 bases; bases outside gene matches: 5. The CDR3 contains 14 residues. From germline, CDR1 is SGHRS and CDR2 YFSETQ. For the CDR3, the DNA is TGCGCCAGCAGCTTACAGACTAGCGTTAATGAGCAGTTCTTC. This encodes CASSLQTSVNEQFF.

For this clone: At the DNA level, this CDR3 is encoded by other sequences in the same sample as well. The CDR3 sequence: CASSVGGSGSYEQYF. CDR3 nucleotides: TGTGCCAGCAGCGTAGGGGGTAGCGGGAGCTACGAGCAGTACTTC. The chain joins TRBV9 to TRBJ2-7; 9 positions agree with TRBD2. Germline V gene data show CDR1 as SGDLS and CDR2 as YYNGEE. This CDR3 is 15 amino acids long. The J segment lost 3 bases and the V segment lost 0 bases, leaving 4 bases of the junction unmatched.

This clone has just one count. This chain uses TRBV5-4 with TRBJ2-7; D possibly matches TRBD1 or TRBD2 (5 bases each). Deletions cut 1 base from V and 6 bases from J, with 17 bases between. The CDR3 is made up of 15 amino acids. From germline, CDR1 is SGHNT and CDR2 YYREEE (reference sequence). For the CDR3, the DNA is TGTGCCAGCAGCTTGTTTCGGGACCCCATTGGCGAGCAGTACTTC. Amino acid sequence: CASSLFRDPIGEQYF.

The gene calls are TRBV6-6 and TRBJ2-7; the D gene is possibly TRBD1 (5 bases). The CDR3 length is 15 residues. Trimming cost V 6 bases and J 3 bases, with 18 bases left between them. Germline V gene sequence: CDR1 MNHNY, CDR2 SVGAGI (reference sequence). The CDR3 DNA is TGTGCCAGCAGCCAGGACAACCCAAACCTCTACGAGCAGTACTTC. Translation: CASSQDNPNLYEQYF.

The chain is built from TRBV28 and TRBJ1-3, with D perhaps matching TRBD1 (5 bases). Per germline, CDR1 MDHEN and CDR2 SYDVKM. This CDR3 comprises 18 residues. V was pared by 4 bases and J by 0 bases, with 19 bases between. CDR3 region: CASSSSPPGRSSGNTIYF. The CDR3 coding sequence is TGTGCCAGCAGTTCGTCTCCCCCGGGACGGAGCTCTGGAAACACCATATATTTT. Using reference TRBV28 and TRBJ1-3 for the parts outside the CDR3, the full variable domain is DVKVTQSSRYLVKRTGEKVFLECVQDMDHENMFWYRQDPGLGLRLIYFSYDVKMKEKGDIPEGYSVSREKKERFSLILESASTNQTSMYLCASSSSPPGRSSGNTIYFGEGSWLTVV.

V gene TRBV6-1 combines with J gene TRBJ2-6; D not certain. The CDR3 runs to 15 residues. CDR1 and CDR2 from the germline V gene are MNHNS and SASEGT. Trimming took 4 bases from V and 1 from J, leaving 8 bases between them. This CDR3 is CASSGTRSGANVLTF. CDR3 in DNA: TGTGCCAGCAGTGGTACAAGGTCTGGGGCCAACGTCCTGACTTTC.

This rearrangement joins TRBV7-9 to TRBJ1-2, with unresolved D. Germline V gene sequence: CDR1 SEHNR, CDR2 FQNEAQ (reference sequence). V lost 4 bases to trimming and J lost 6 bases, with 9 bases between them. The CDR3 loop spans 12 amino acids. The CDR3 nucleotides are TGTGCCAGCAGCTACCTTAAGGATGGCTACACCTTC. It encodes CASSYLKDGYTF.

CDR3: CASSLVSGRDTDTQYF. CDR3 coding DNA: TGTGCCAGCAGCTTGGTTAGCGGGAGGGACACAGATACGCAGTATTTT. The chain uses TRBV5-4 and TRBJ2-3; TRBD2 aligns across 11 bases. V shed 0 bases and J 2 bases; nucleotides not matched to a gene: 2. CDR3 size: 16 residues. Germline CDR1 reads SGHNT; CDR2 reads YYREEE (reference sequence). Combining the CDR3 with reference TRBV5-4 and TRBJ2-3 gives the whole variable domain ETGVTQSPTHLIKTRGQQVTLRCSSQSGHNTVSWYQQALGQGPQFIFQYYREEENGRGNFPPRFSGLQFPNYSSELNVNALELDDSALYLCASSLVSGRDTDTQYFGPGTRLTVL.

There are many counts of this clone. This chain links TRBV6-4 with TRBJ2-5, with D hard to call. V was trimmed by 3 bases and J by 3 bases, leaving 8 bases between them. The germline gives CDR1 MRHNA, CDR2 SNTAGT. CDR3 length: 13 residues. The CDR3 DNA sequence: TGTGCCAGCAGTGAGCGAGCAGAAGAGACCCAGTACTTC. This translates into CASSERAEETQYF.

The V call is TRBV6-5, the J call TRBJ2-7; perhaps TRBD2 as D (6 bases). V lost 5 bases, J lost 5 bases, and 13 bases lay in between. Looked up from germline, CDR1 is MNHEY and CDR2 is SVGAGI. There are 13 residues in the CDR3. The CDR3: CASSKPGGDEQYF. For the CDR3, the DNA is TGTGCCAGCAGTAAGCCCGGCGGGGACGAGCAGTACTTC.

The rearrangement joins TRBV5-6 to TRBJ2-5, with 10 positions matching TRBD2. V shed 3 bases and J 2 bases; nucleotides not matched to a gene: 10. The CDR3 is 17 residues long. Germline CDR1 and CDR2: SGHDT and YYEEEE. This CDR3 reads CASSSGLAVYYQETQYF. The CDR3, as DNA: TGTGCCAGCAGCTCCGGACTAGCGGTGTACTATCAAGAGACCCAGTACTTC.

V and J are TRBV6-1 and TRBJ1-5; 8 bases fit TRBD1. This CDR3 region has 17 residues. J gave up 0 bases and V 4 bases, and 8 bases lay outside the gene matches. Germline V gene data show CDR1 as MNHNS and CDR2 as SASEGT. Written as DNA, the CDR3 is TGTGCCAGCAGTGGGGCAGGGGGCTCAAATAGCAATCAGCCCCAGCATTTT. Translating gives CASSGAGGSNSNQPQHF.

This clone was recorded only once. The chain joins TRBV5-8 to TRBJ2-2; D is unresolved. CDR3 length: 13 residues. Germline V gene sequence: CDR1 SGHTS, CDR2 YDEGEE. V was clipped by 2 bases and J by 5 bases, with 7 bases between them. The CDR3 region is CASSFLLTGELFF. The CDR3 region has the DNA TGTGCCAGCAGCTTCCTCCTGACCGGGGAGCTGTTTTTT.

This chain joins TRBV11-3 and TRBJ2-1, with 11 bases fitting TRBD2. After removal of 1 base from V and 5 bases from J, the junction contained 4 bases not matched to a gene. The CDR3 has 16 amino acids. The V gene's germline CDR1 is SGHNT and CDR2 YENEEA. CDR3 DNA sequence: TGTGCCAGCAGCTTAGGCGGGACTAGCGGACACAATGAGCAGTTCTTC. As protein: CASSLGGTSGHNEQFF.